This section outlines one TCR beta chain sequence together with its context. Its specific antigen is unknown. Qualities for individual bases were not recorded, and no much larger clone is one base off. A two-step multiplex PCR was used to amplify TCR-beta CDR3 regions from genomic DNA, and Illumina-compatible adaptors were added in the second step. TCR-beta immunosequencing was carried out on an Illumina platform through the commercial immunoSEQ service. The paper's processing steps were these. Two measures summarised the repertoires: productive clonality, and Top 10 Clones, meaning the percentage of T-cell templates coming from the ten most frequent sequences. Values of productive clonality ranged from 0 to 1, with a monoclonal population indicated by a value of 1. Using log10 scatter plots, tumour-associated clones were identified as sequences that made up at least 0.1% of tumour T-cell templates yet were absent from the matched non-adjacent lung. Analyses were done in GraphPad Prism7 and R, with Student's t-tests for two-group comparisons, ANOVA for stages, and linear regression for relationships. TCRdb took over this immuneACCESS table, retaining in-frame rearrangements with V and J assigned. Such tables are incomplete; in checked studies, under half of the missing clones stem from an unresolved V gene, and the remainder is unexplained. V, J and clone size reflect that table, while D and trimming were determined from the DNA. The sample table contains 3,000 to 4,000 clones; only one count was recorded for 80% of them. The ten largest clones capture about a tenth of the sample.

The data belong to a study of immune cell composition in non-small cell lung cancer (TCRdb year 2017). For context, the study as a whole: Histologic subtype was assigned using H&E plus p63, CK5, Napsin A and TTF-1 immunohistochemistry, mainly lung adenocarcinoma or squamous cell carcinoma. TCR-beta sequencing (Adaptive Biotechnologies) was performed on 33 to 40 paired NSCLC tumour and non-adjacent lung specimens plus 26 tumour-only specimens. Supplementary cohort #1, some ten lung adenocarcinoma cases, had paired tumour/lung TCR-beta sequencing and TIL populations generated to assess tumour reactivity. The subtype comparisons left out several tumour specimens with TCR-beta data because those specimens were rare histological subtypes. Broad study findings and their caveats: Across approximately nine adenocarcinoma cases, the maximal tumour-associated clone frequency showed a strong correlation with TIL tumour reactivity, but overall clonality showed no such correlation. No significant correlation was found between smoking pack-years and tumour TCR-beta clonality. The reactivity cohort included only about ten cases, and whether tumour-reactive clones share sequences with the dominant in vivo tumour-associated clones was not shown. Nearly half of NSCLC cases had tumour-associated clones >0.5%, with 75% to 80% of squamous carcinomas showing such clones compared with roughly 35% of adenocarcinomas.

The junction shows trimming of 1 base on V and 6 bases on J, plus 13 bases between the germline ends. The CDR3 has 15 amino acids, counting the end cysteine and phenylalanine. Kept here is only the CDR3 DNA, which spans 45 bases and is read in frame from base 1. The germline V gene supplies CDR1 LGHNA and CDR2 YSLEER. Non-adjacent lung tissue from the same patient, taken as far from the tumour as possible and at least 3 cm away, was used for the normal lung samples. Genomic DNA was isolated with the QIAamp DNA kit from frozen aliquots of single-cell suspensions that had not been sorted. Tissues were received within 2 hours of resection and processed immediately into single-cell suspensions. Tissue was mechanically dissociated and enzymatically digested with DNase I, collagenase I and hyaluronidase for approximately 31 minutes at 37 °C, then filtered and RBC-lysed.

This chain joins TRBV4-3 to TRBJ2-1; the D region possibly corresponds to TRBD2 (5 bases align). The specimen sequenced was non-adjacent lung tissue. The sequence came from a human donor with non-small cell lung cancer. In nucleotide form, the sequence is TGCGCCAGCAGCCAAGGGCGGGCTTTGATCAATGAGCAGTTCTTC. Its protein is CASSQGRALINEQFF.